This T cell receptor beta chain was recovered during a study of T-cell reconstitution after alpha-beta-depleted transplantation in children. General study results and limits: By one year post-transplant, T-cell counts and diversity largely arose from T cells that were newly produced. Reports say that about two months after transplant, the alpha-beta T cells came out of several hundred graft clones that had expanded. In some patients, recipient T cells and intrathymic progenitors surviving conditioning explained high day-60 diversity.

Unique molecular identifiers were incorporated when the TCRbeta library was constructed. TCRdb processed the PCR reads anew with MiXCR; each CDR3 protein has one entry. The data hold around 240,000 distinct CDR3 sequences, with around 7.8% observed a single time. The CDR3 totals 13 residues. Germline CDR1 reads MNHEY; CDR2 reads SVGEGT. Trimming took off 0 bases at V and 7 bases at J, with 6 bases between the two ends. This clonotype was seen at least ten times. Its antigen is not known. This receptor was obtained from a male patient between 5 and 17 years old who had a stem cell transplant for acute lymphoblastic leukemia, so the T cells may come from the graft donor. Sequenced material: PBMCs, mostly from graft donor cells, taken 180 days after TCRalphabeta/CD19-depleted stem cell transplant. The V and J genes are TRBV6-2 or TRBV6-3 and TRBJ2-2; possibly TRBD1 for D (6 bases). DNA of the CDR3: TGTGCCAGCAGTTACTCAGGGGGCGGGGAGCTGTTTTTT. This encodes CASSYSGGGELFF.